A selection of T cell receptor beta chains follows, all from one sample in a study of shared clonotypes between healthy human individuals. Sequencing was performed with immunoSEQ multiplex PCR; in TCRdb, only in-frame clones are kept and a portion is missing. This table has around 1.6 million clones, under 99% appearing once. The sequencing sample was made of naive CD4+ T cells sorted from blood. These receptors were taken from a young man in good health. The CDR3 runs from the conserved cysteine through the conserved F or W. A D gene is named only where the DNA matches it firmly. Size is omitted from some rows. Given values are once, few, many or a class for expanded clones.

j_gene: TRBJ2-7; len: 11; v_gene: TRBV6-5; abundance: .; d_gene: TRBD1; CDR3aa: CASSQGQGKYF; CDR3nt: TGTGCCAGCAGTCAAGGACAGGGGAAGTACTTC
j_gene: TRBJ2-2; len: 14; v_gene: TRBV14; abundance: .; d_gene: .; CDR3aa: CASSQLLNTGELFF; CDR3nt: TGTGCCAGCAGCCAACTCCTGAACACCGGGGAGCTGTTTTTT
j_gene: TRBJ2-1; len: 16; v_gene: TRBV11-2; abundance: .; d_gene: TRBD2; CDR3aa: CASSPRTSGRVNEQFF; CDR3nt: TGTGCCAGCAGCCCGAGGACTAGCGGGAGGGTCAATGAGCAGTTCTTC
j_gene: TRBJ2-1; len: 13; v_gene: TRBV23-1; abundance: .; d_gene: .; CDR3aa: CASSQGRRQCQFF; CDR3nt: TGCGCCAGCAGTCAAGGTCGCAGGCAGTGCCAGTTCTTC
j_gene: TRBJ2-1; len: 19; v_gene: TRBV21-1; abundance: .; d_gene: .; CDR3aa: CASSKDRGGVGRSYNEQFF; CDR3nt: TGTGCCAGCAGCAAAGATCGGGGCGGAGTCGGAAGGTCCTACAATGAGCAGTTCTTC
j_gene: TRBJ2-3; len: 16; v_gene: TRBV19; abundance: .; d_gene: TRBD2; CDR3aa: CASTGRTSGSSDTQYF; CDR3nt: TGTGCCAGTACCGGACGGACTAGCGGGAGTTCAGATACGCAGTATTTT
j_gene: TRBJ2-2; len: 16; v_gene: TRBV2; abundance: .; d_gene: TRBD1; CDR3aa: CASRSDRVQRAAELFF; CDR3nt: TGTGCCAGCAGGTCAGACAGGGTCCAGAGAGCGGCGGAGCTGTTTTTT
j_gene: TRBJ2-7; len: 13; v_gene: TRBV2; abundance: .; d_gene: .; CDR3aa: CASSEEEGLEQYF; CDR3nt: TGTGCCAGCAGTGAAGAGGAGGGTCTCGAGCAGTACTTC
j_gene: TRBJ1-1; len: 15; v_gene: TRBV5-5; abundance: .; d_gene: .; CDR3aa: CASSLGELVNTEAFF; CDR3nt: TGTGCCAGCAGCTTGGGGGAGTTAGTGAACACTGAAGCTTTCTTT
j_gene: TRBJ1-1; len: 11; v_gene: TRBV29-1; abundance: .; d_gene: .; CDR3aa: CSSRANTEAFF; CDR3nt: TGCAGCTCCCGGGCGAACACTGAAGCTTTCTTT
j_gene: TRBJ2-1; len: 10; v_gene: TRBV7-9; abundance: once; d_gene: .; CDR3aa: CASSGNEQFF; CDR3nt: TGTGCCAGCAGCGGCAATGAGCAGTTCTTC
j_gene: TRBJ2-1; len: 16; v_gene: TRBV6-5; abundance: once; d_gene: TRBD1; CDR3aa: CASSYPGQGLYNEQFF; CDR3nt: TGTGCCAGCAGTTACCCCGGACAGGGCCTATACAATGAGCAGTTCTTC
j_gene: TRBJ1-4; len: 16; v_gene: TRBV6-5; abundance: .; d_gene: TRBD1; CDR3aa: CASSYGSTGGFEKLFF; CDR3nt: TGTGCCAGCAGTTACGGATCGACAGGGGGCTTTGAAAAACTGTTTTTT
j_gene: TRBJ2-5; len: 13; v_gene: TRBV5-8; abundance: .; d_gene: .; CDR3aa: CASSLGAWETQYF; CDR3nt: TGTGCCAGCAGCTTGGGCGCCTGGGAGACCCAGTACTTC
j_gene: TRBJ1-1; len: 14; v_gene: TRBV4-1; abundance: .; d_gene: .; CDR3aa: CASSQDSRNTEAFF; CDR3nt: TGCGCCAGCAGCCAAGATAGCAGGAACACTGAAGCTTTCTTT
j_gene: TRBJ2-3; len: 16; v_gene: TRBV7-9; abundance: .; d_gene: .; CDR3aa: CASSFASGSSTDTQYF; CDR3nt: TGTGCCAGCAGCTTTGCGAGCGGTTCTAGCACAGATACGCAGTATTTT
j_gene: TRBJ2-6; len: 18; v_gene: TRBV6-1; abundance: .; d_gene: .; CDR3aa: CASSAIPGSLSGANVLTF; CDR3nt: TGTGCCAGCAGTGCCATCCCCGGGTCCCTCTCTGGGGCCAACGTCCTGACTTTC
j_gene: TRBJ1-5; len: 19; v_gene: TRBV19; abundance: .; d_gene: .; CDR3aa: CASSIVYGRWTVGRQPQHF; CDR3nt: TGTGCCAGTAGTATCGTGTACGGGAGGTGGACGGTCGGACGTCAGCCCCAGCATTTT
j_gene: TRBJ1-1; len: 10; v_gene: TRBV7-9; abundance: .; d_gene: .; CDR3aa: CAGSWTEAFF; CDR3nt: TGTGCCGGCTCGTGGACTGAAGCTTTCTTT
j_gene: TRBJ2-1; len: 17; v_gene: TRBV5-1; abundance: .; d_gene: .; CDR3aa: CASSIPSGGGAYNEQFF; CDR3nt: TGCGCCAGCAGCATCCCTAGCGGAGGGGGGGCCTACAATGAGCAGTTCTTC
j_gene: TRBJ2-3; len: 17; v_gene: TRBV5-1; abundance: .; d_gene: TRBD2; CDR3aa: CASSLAGLAGVTDTQYF; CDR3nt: TGCGCCAGCAGCTTGGCTGGGCTAGCGGGAGTCACAGATACGCAGTATTTT
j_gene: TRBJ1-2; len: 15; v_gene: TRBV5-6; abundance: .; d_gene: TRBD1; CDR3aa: CASSFGLDRGDGYTF; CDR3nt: TGTGCCAGCAGCTTCGGGTTGGACAGGGGAGATGGCTACACCTTC
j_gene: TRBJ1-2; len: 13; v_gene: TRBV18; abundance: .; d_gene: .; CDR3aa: CASSPVTSDGYTF; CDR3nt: TGTGCCAGCTCACCAGTTACAAGTGATGGCTACACCTTC
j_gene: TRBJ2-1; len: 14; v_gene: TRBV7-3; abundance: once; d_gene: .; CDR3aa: CASSLTTRADEQFF; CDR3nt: TGTGCCAGCAGCTTAACGACCAGGGCCGATGAGCAGTTCTTC
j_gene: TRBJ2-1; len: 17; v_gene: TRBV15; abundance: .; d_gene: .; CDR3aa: CATSRDQGGAAYNEQFF; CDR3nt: TGTGCCACCAGCAGAGATCAGGGGGGAGCCGCCTACAATGAGCAGTTCTTC
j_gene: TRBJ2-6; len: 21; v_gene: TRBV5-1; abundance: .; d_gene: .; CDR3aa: CASSGGTGPGLGDSGANVLTF; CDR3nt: TGCGCCAGCAGCGGTGGGACAGGGCCGGGACTAGGGGATTCTGGGGCCAACGTCCTGACTTTC
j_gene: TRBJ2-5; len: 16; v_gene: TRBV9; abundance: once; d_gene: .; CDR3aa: CASSGQAGHLQETQYF; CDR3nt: TGTGCCAGCAGCGGTCAGGCAGGACACCTCCAAGAGACCCAGTACTTC